Below, 20 T cell receptor beta chains from the same sample are listed, as sequenced in a study of T cell changes during pregnancy in multiple sclerosis (dated 2019 in TCRdb). Libraries were constructed by the immunoSEQ multiplex PCR assay. TCRdb re-hosts the immuneACCESS table, in-frame sequences only. Its copies lack some clones; in the studies checked, an unresolved V gene accounts for under half of them, and the cause for the rest is not known. Counted in this sample were tens of thousands of clones; approximately 92% of them appeared once. The ten top clones hold roughly 3% of the sample. The source material was peripheral blood, sampled in the third trimester of pregnancy. These receptors were collected from a female donor in good health, enrolled as a control in a pregnancy study.

CDR3 sequence: CASSEISVWEQFF. For the CDR3, the DNA is TGTGCCAGCAGTGAAATCTCGGTATGGGAGCAGTTCTTC. The rearrangement links TRBV6-1 to TRBJ2-1, with D hard to call. This CDR3 has 13 residues. The germline V gene has CDR1 MNHNS and CDR2 SASEGT. With 2 bases removed from V and 10 bases from J, the gap between germline ends came to 12 bases.

The genes are TRBV5-8 and TRBJ2-5, with a weak D call TRBD1 (6 bases). Germline V gene lookup returns CDR1 SGHTS and CDR2 YDEGEE. This CDR3 contains 13 residues. Trimming cost V 4 bases and J 6 bases, with 13 bases left between them. The CDR3 DNA sequence: TGTGCCAGCAGCGGACACAGGGAGCAGACCCAGTACTTC. Amino acids: CASSGHREQTQYF.

This clone was seen only once. The chain links TRBV7-9 to TRBJ2-2; perhaps TRBD1 as D (6 bases). The germline V gene encodes CDR1 SEHNR and CDR2 FQNEAQ (reference sequence). The CDR3 runs 13 residues. V lost 5 bases to trimming and J lost 6 bases, with 10 bases between them. This CDR3 reads CASSMDRSGELFF. CDR3 DNA: TGTGCCAGCAGCATGGACAGATCCGGGGAGCTGTTTTTT. Complete variable domain (other parts from reference TRBV7-9 and TRBJ2-2): DTGVSQNPRHKITKRGQNVTFRCDPISEHNRLYWYRQTLGQGPEFLTYFQNEAQLEKSRLLSDRFSAERPKGSFSTLEIQRTEQGDSAMYLCASSMDRSGELFFGEGSRLTVL.

The chain has TRBV11-2 and TRBJ1-4; possible D gene TRBD1, 5 bases. Germline loops: CDR1 SGHAT, CDR2 FQNNGV. V was pared by 1 base and J by 1 base, with 7 bases between. CDR3 size: 15 residues. The CDR3 sequence: CASSLVGGTNEKLFF. The CDR3, as DNA: TGTGCCAGCAGCTTAGTCGGGGGAACTAATGAAAAACTGTTTTTT. Variable domain in full (rest from reference TRBV11-2 and TRBJ1-4): EAGVAQSPRYKIIEKRQSVAFWCNPISGHATLYWYQQILGQGPKLLIQFQNNGVVDDSQLPKDRFSAERLKGVDSTLKIQPAKLEDSAVYLCASSLVGGTNEKLFFGSGTQLSVL.

The rearrangement uses TRBV19 and TRBJ2-7, with TRBD1 matching 8 bases. Trimming took 5 bases from V and 4 from J; bases not matched to a gene: 10. The CDR3 spans 15 residues. Germline V gene sequence: CDR1 LNHDA, CDR2 SQIVND (reference sequence). CDR3 in amino acids: CASSYGQGNQYEQYF. In DNA form, the CDR3 reads TGTGCCAGTAGTTACGGACAGGGAAATCAGTACGAGCAGTACTTC.

The chain combines TRBV4-3 with TRBJ2-1; 10 nucleotides match TRBD1. Germline V CDR1 and CDR2: LGHNA, YSLEER. This CDR3 region has 16 residues. The junction had 3 bases not matched to a gene; V was cut back by 1 base and J by 3 bases. CDR3 loop: CASSQATGGSYNEQFF. The CDR3 DNA reads as TGCGCCAGCAGCCAAGCGACAGGGGGCAGCTACAATGAGCAGTTCTTC.

This chain uses TRBV5-1 with TRBJ2-1, with 7 bases matching TRBD1. Germline assignment: CDR1 SGHRS and CDR2 YFSETQ. J gave up 7 bases and V 1 base, and 14 bases lay outside the gene matches. The CDR3 totals 17 residues. CDR3 sequence: CASSLLYSEGAENEQFF. Here the CDR3 DNA reads TGCGCCAGCAGCTTGTTATACAGTGAGGGGGCTGAAAATGAGCAGTTCTTC.

Written as DNA, the CDR3 is TGTGCCAGCACCTCAATAGCGACGGCCGGGGAGCTGTTTTTT. This sequence encodes CASTSIATAGELFF. The rearrangement links TRBV7-2 to TRBJ2-2, with a weak D call TRBD2 (5 bases). V shed 7 bases and J shed 6 bases, with 15 bases lying between them. Germline loops: CDR1 SGHTA, CDR2 FQGNSA. CDR3 size: 14 residues.

The genes are TRBV2 and TRBJ2-7; TRBD1 matches at 7 bases. CDR1 is SNHLY, CDR2 FYNNEI, per germline. The length of the CDR3 is 13 residues. The V segment lost 11 bases and the J segment 1 base; nucleotides outside the gene matches: 8. DNA for the CDR3: TGTGCCTCCCAGGGACAGTTATCCTACGAGCAGTACTTC. This codes for CASQGQLSYEQYF.

The J gene is TRBJ1-2, the V gene TRBV20-1; D may be TRBD1 (6 bases). In germline, CDR1 is DFQATT, CDR2 SNEGSKA (reference sequence). Trimming removed 4 bases at V and 8 bases at J, with 11 bases between. The CDR3 contains 11 residues. The DNA of the CDR3 is TGCAGTGCTAAGGGACACGCGGGCTACACCTTC. Translation: CSAKGHAGYTF.

This clone was picked up one time. V and J are TRBV6-5 and TRBJ1-2; 10 bases align to TRBD1. Germline lookup yields CDR1 MNHEY and CDR2 SVGAGI. J lost 3 bases, V lost 10 bases, and 2 bases had no gene match. The CDR3 contains 12 residues. This CDR3 is CATTGGYYGYTF. The CDR3 DNA follows: TGTGCCACGACAGGGGGCTACTATGGCTACACCTTC.

The chain couples TRBV9 to TRBJ2-5; perhaps TRBD1 as D (6 bases). This CDR3 is built from 13 residues. Trimming took 4 bases from V and 3 from J, leaving 10 bases between them. Germline CDR1 reads SGDLS; CDR2 reads YYNGEE. CDR3 DNA sequence: TGTGCCAGCAGCATTCGACAGGAAGAGACCCAGTACTTC. Protein product: CASSIRQEETQYF.

The rearrangement joins TRBV29-1 to TRBJ1-4; D is possibly TRBD1 (5 bases). Germline lookup yields CDR1 SQVTM and CDR2 ANQGSEA. The CDR3 has 14 amino acids. Trimming took 7 bases from V and 7 from J, leaving 19 bases between them. The CDR3 loop is CSAHGQSLGEKLFF. In nucleotides, the CDR3 is TGCAGCGCCCATGGACAATCCCTGGGTGAAAAACTGTTTTTT. The full variable domain, its missing parts supplied by reference TRBV29-1 and TRBJ1-4, is SAVISQKPSRDICQRGTSLTIQCQVDSQVTMMFWYRQQPGQSLTLIATANQGSEATYESGFVIDKFPISRPNLTFSTLTVSNMSPEDSSIYLCSAHGQSLGEKLFFGSGTQLSVL.

The chain joins TRBV7-9 to TRBJ1-1, with 8 nucleotides matching TRBD1. The CDR3 is made up of 14 amino acids. The V gene end was trimmed by 6 bases and the J gene end by 5 bases; junction bases not matched to a gene: 8. Germline V gene sequence: CDR1 SEHNR, CDR2 FQNEAQ (reference sequence). The CDR3 DNA sequence: TGTGCCAGCAGTTCCGGACAGGGTCAGACTGAAGCTTTCTTT. Protein product: CASSSGQGQTEAFF.

The V and J genes are TRBV30 and TRBJ2-1; D is possibly TRBD2 (6 bases). Germline CDR1 and CDR2: GTSNPN and SVGIG (reference sequence). This CDR3 has 11 amino acids. Trimming cost V 5 bases and J 6 bases, with 8 bases left between them. The chain's CDR3 is CAWEEGNEQFF. The CDR3, as DNA: TGTGCCTGGGAGGAGGGCAATGAGCAGTTCTTC.

The chain couples TRBV7-2 to TRBJ1-3, with D unresolved. The germline CDR1 and CDR2 sequences are SGHTA and FQGNSA. The V end was cut by 2 bases, the J end by 0 bases, with 17 bases between. The CDR3 is 18 residues long. The CDR3 here is CASSLFNMPESSGNTIYF. Here the CDR3 DNA reads TGTGCCAGCAGCTTATTTAATATGCCAGAAAGCTCTGGAAACACCATATATTTT.

This sequence joins TRBV28 and TRBJ2-1, with 15 bases matching TRBD2. Trimming cost V 8 bases and J 9 bases; bases outside gene matches: 8. Germline CDR1 is MDHEN and CDR2 is SYDVKM. The CDR3 is made up of 15 amino acids. The CDR3 coding sequence is TGTGCCAGCGGACTAGCGGGAGGGCACTGGGGTGAGCAGTTCTTC. Translation: CASGLAGGHWGEQFF.

This chain uses TRBV6-5 with TRBJ1-2; TRBD1 matches at 8 bases. Germline CDR1 and CDR2: MNHEY and SVGAGI. V trimming: 8 bases; J trimming: 8 bases; junction bases outside the gene matches: 16. This CDR3 comprises 15 residues. CDR3 in DNA: TGTGCCAGCCGGTGGGGTGGGCAGGGGGCTTGGGGCTACACCTTC. Amino acids: CASRWGGQGAWGYTF.

The CDR3 sequence: CASSEGDRAIDTQYF. Here the CDR3 DNA reads TGTGCCAGCAGTGAGGGGGACAGGGCCATAGATACGCAGTATTTT. The rearrangement joins TRBV2 to TRBJ2-3; TRBD1 matches 9 bases. The germline V gene encodes CDR1 SNHLY and CDR2 FYNNEI. The J segment lost 5 bases and the V segment lost 3 bases, leaving 6 bases of the junction unmatched. The CDR3 is 15 residues long.

The chain recombines TRBV28 with TRBJ1-5; 9 bases map to TRBD1. Per the germline V gene, CDR1 is MDHEN and CDR2 is SYDVKM. The CDR3 is 15 residues long. V lost 5 bases and J lost 6; bases outside the gene matches: 8. CDR3 loop: CASSLTGTGPQPQHF. The CDR3 region has the DNA TGTGCCAGCAGTCTCACCGGGACAGGGCCTCAGCCCCAGCATTTT. Together with reference TRBV28 and TRBJ1-5, the CDR3 gives the full variable domain: DVKVTQSSRYLVKRTGEKVFLECVQDMDHENMFWYRQDPGLGLRLIYFSYDVKMKEKGDIPEGYSVSREKKERFSLILESASTNQTSMYLCASSLTGTGPQPQHFGDGTRLSIL.